These 6 T cell receptor beta chains were sequenced from one sample in a study of shared clonotypes between healthy human individuals. Sequencing was performed with immunoSEQ multiplex PCR; in TCRdb, only in-frame clones are kept and a portion is missing. The sample shows about 1.5 million clones, approximately 98% of them seen only once. Sample: naive CD4+ T cells sorted from blood. Indicated subset: CD45RA+ positively selected. The receptors shown here come from a man younger than 45 in good health.

The chain recombines TRBV28 with TRBJ2-5; TRBD1 agrees at 10 bases. The CDR3 has 15 residues. Germline assignment: CDR1 MDHEN and CDR2 SYDVKM. The ends lost 5 bases at V and 3 bases at J; junction bases unmatched: 6. The CDR3 bases are TGTGCCAGCAGTGGGGACAGGGGAAGAAAAGAGACCCAGTACTTC. This translates into CASSGDRGRKETQYF.

The chain carries TRBV10-2 and TRBJ2-3, with D possibly being TRBD1 or TRBD2 (5 bases each). The V gene's germline CDR1 is WSHSY and CDR2 SAAADI. Trimming shortened V by 7 bases and J by 2 bases, and 13 bases separated the two germline ends. There are 14 residues in the CDR3. The CDR3 region is CASIRGDPTDTQYF. The CDR3 DNA reads as TGCGCCAGCATCCGGGGCGACCCCACAGATACGCAGTATTTT.

The chain joins TRBV7-9 to TRBJ1-5; 7 bases align to TRBD1. The CDR3 totals 14 residues. J was trimmed by 3 bases and V by 5 bases; bases with no gene match: 4. In germline, CDR1 is SEHNR, CDR2 FQNEAQ (reference sequence). This chain's CDR3 is CASSGTGVNQPQHF. The CDR3 nucleotides are TGTGCCAGCAGCGGAACAGGGGTCAATCAGCCCCAGCATTTT.

The rearrangement uses TRBV2 and TRBJ2-7, with D uncertain. The CDR3 length is 12 residues. Germline V lookup: CDR1 SNHLY, CDR2 FYNNEI. V lost 6 bases and J lost 4, with 10 bases in between. Here the CDR3 DNA reads TGTGCCAGCAGGTCGGTGGGATACGAGCAGTACTTC. It is translated as CASRSVGYEQYF.

CDR3 loop: CSAGTSGISGELFF. The CDR3 bases are TGCAGCGCCGGGACTAGCGGGATTAGCGGGGAGCTGTTTTTT. J is TRBJ2-2 and V is TRBV29-1; 13 bases agree with TRBD2. Trimming at V came to 7 bases and at J to 7 bases, leaving 6 bases not matched to a gene. CDR1 is SQVTM, CDR2 ANQGSEA, per germline. The CDR3 has 14 residues.

This clone was counted a single time. This chain joins TRBV10-1 and TRBJ1-1, with D unclear. Looked up from germline, CDR1 is WNHNN and CDR2 is SYGVQD (reference sequence). V lost 7 bases to trimming and J lost 0 bases, with 9 bases between them. This CDR3 is built from 13 residues. In DNA form, the CDR3 reads TGCGCCAGCAAACAGTTTATGAACACTGAAGCTTTCTTT. It encodes CASKQFMNTEAFF.